The 12 T cell receptor beta chains in this list originate from one sample, sequenced in a study of metastatic and nonmetastatic thyroid tumors. TCRdb redid the clone calls on the PCR reads using MiXCR. The repertoire holds some 69,000 clones, with approximately 15% as singletons. Ahead of thyroid surgery, no patient had received treatment of any kind. The sample consisted of blood. The receptor source for this set is a male donor with papillary thyroid cancer or a benign thyroid nodule (not recorded which). Some clones in this sample may be carry-over from other donors' samples.

This clone showed up many times. The chain links TRBV6-2 or TRBV6-3 to TRBJ2-3, with 8 bases that match TRBD1. The CDR3 length is 15 residues. Germline CDR1 is MNHEY and CDR2 is SVGEGT. Losses at the gene ends were 4 bases for V and 1 base for J; bases not matched to a gene: 4. The CDR3 protein is CASSSGGARTDTQYF. In nucleotides, the CDR3 is TGTGCCAGCAGTTCAGGGGGCGCCCGCACAGATACGCAGTATTTT.

The chain links TRBV12-3 or TRBV12-4 to TRBJ2-7; D is perhaps TRBD1 or TRBD2 (5 bases each). The CDR3 sequence is 16 residues long. V gave up 1 base and J gave up 4 bases, with 17 bases separating them. The CDR3 is CASSLGWTWGPYEQYF. The DNA of the CDR3 is TGTGCCAGCAGTTTAGGTTGGACCTGGGGACCTTACGAGCAGTACTTC.

This clone was seen only a few times. A read error may account for a junction end that differs from germline. The CDR3 DNA reads TGTGCCAGCAGTTACAGGGATGGCCACACATTC. Its translation: CASSYRDGHTF. The chain links TRBV6-2 or TRBV6-3 to TRBJ1-2; no firm D call. Germline CDR1 MNHEY, CDR2 SVGEGT. The CDR3 covers 11 residues.

This clone was counted at least ten times. V usage is TRBV6-1 and J usage is TRBJ2-7; TRBD1 matches at 10 bases. This CDR3 is 16 amino acids long. Germline trimming cut 6 bases from V and 0 bases from J; bases unmatched to any gene: 8. Germline V gene data show CDR1 as MNHNS and CDR2 as SASEGT. CDR3 loop: CASRTGGAESSYEQYF. The CDR3 coding sequence is TGTGCCAGCAGGACAGGGGGCGCGGAAAGCTCCTACGAGCAGTACTTC.

This clone was seen repeatedly, ten times or more. This rearrangement joins TRBV28 to TRBJ1-2, with no clear D. Germline V gene data show CDR1 as MDHEN and CDR2 as SYDVKM. Trimming cost V 4 bases and J 1 base, with 7 bases left between them. The CDR3 runs to 13 residues. The CDR3 spells CASSWKVNYGYTF. The CDR3 DNA reads as TGTGCCAGCAGTTGGAAGGTTAACTATGGCTACACCTTC.

With regard to this clone: The same CDR3 also results from other DNA sequences found in this sample. The chain links TRBV7-8 to TRBJ2-5; no clear D. This CDR3 contains 15 residues. Germline V gives CDR1 SGHVS, CDR2 FQNEAQ. Trimming took 1 base from V and 2 from J, leaving 11 bases between them. CDR3: CASSLGQSQQETQYF. CDR3 coding DNA: TGTGCCAGCAGCTTAGGTCAGTCCCAACAAGAGACCCAGTACTTC.

This clone was picked up many times. V is TRBV2 and J is TRBJ2-3; D tentatively fits TRBD1 or TRBD2 (6 bases each). V gave up 3 bases and J gave up 3 bases, with 13 bases separating them. The CDR3 runs to 15 residues. The germline V gene encodes CDR1 SNHLY and CDR2 FYNNEI. The CDR3 spells CASSDSGASTDTQYF. DNA for the CDR3: TGTGCCAGCAGTGACTCGGGGGCCTCAACAGATACGCAGTATTTT.

This chain's CDR3 is CAWSLIGNQPQHF. The CDR3 DNA reads as TGTGCCTGGAGCCTTATAGGCAATCAGCCCCAGCATTTT. The chain links TRBV30 to TRBJ1-5; the D is unclear. Deletions cut 3 bases from V and 2 bases from J, with 8 bases between. Germline assignment: CDR1 GTSNPN and CDR2 SVGIG (reference sequence). This CDR3 is built from 13 residues.

The table lists this clone with many counts. The chain links TRBV19 to TRBJ1-3; D possibly corresponds to TRBD1 (6 bases). The germline V and J ends were trimmed by 6 bases and 1 base, with 16 bases remaining between them. CDR1 is LNHDA, CDR2 SQIVND, per germline (reference sequence). CDR3 length equals 16 residues. CDR3 amino acids: CASRQIGGRSGNTIYF. The CDR3 DNA follows: TGTGCCAGTAGACAGATCGGGGGCAGGTCTGGAAACACCATATATTTT.

In this sample, this clone turned up many times. The rearrangement uses TRBV9 and TRBJ1-5, with D unresolved. Per germline, CDR1 SGDLS and CDR2 YYNGEE. Trimming shortened V by 2 bases and J by 0 bases, and 9 bases separated the two germline ends. The CDR3 is 15 residues long. The CDR3 here is CASSVSADSNQPQHF. Here the CDR3 DNA reads TGTGCCAGCAGCGTGTCGGCAGATAGCAATCAGCCCCAGCATTTT.

This clone was detected ten times or more. This chain links TRBV20-1 with TRBJ1-2; no clear D gene. This CDR3 spans 11 amino acids. Trimming cost V 6 bases and J 2 bases, with 7 bases left between them. Germline V gene sequence: CDR1 DFQATT, CDR2 SNEGSKA (reference sequence). CDR3 sequence reads: CSAPENYGYTF. CDR3 bases: TGCAGTGCACCAGAGAACTATGGCTACACCTTC.

This clone was seen only a few times. The chain combines TRBV28 with TRBJ2-7; tentative D call: TRBD1 (5 bases). V lost 6 bases and J lost 3, with 18 bases in between. The CDR3 length is 15 residues. Germline values: CDR1 MDHEN, CDR2 SYDVKM. The CDR3 coding sequence is TGTGCCAGCAGAGGATCAGGGATAAAAGGCTACGAGCAGTACTTC. It codes for CASRGSGIKGYEQYF.